One sample yielded the 7 T cell receptor beta chains listed below, sequenced in a study of Graves' ophthalmopathy and Graves' hyperthyroidism. RNA transcripts provided the template for amplifying TCR beta CDR3 regions. An opening RT-PCR round employed HTBI primers and preceded a second-round multiplex PCR. TCRdb passed the multiplex PCR reads through MiXCR, listing each CDR3 protein once. The sample includes about 1.2 million distinct CDR3 sequences, 35% to 40% of them seen just once. Sequencing input: peripheral blood or thyroid tissue (not recorded which). These receptors all come from an adult man with Graves' hyperthyroidism.

Many counts were recorded for this clonotype. The chain joins TRBV19 to TRBJ1-1; D possibly corresponds to TRBD1 (6 bases). V was shortened by 7 bases and J by 4 bases, with 19 bases between the two germline ends. The length of the CDR3 is 15 residues. Germline V gene sequence: CDR1 LNHDA, CDR2 SQIVND (reference sequence). CDR3 residues: CASTASGGMGTEAFF. CDR3 DNA sequence: TGTGCCAGTACCGCGTCCGGGGGCATGGGCACTGAAGCTTTCTTT.

The J gene is TRBJ1-4, the V gene TRBV10-3; the D is unclear. V was clipped by 10 bases and J by 7 bases, with 25 bases between them. The germline gives CDR1 ENHRY, CDR2 SYGVKD. This CDR3 contains 16 residues. The CDR3 sequence: CASSAQHRATSEKLFF. The CDR3 nucleotides are TGTGCCAGCAGCGCCCAGCACCGGGCTACGAGTGAAAAACTGTTTTTT.

Comments on this clonotype: At one end, the junction sequence differs from germline, possibly due to a read error. CDR3 sequence: CATSTRGREDF. The CDR3 DNA follows: TGTGCCACCAGCACCCGGGGGCGCGAGGACTTC. The chain carries TRBV15 and TRBJ1-2; TRBD1 is a possible D gene (6 bases). The length of the CDR3 is 11 residues. Germline CDR1 is LNHNV and CDR2 is YYDKDF (reference sequence).

The V call is TRBV10-3, the J call TRBJ1-5; no firm D call. The CDR3 is 12 residues long. Germline values: CDR1 ENHRY, CDR2 SYGVKD. Trimming left V 4 bases short and J 5 bases short, with 6 bases between. Here the CDR3 reads CAISGTDQPQHF. The CDR3 DNA follows: TGTGCCATCAGTGGCACTGATCAGCCCCAGCATTTT.

DNA for the CDR3: TGTGCCAGCAGCTTATGGGGGGCTCACGAAAAACTGTTTTTT. This encodes CASSLWGAHEKLFF. The genes are TRBV9 and TRBJ1-4; TRBD1 is a possible D gene (6 bases). This CDR3 contains 14 residues. Germline V gives CDR1 SGDLS, CDR2 YYNGEE. With 4 bases removed from V and 8 bases from J, the gap between germline ends came to 15 bases.

The CDR3 reads CASSRTGTDKETQYF. For the CDR3, the DNA is TGTGCCAGCTCGCGAACCGGGACAGACAAAGAGACCCAGTACTTC. The chain links TRBV18 to TRBJ2-5; 7 positions agree with TRBD1. Germline V gene sequence: CDR1 KGHSH, CDR2 LQKENI. The CDR3 runs to 15 residues. V was pared by 6 bases and J by 3 bases, with 10 bases of the junction left unmatched.

In the case of this clonotype: A clone one base away is much larger, so this may be a read error. The V gene is TRBV25-1, the J gene TRBJ1-4; D might be TRBD1 (5 bases). The CDR3 has 15 residues. Between the trimmed V and J ends, which lost 6 bases and 7 bases, there was a span of 18 bases. Germline assignment: CDR1 MGHDK and CDR2 SYGVNS. Written as DNA, the CDR3 is TGTGCCAGCAGCCAACAGGAGGCGCGAGGTGAAAAACTGTTTTTT. Residues: CASSQQEARGEKLFF.